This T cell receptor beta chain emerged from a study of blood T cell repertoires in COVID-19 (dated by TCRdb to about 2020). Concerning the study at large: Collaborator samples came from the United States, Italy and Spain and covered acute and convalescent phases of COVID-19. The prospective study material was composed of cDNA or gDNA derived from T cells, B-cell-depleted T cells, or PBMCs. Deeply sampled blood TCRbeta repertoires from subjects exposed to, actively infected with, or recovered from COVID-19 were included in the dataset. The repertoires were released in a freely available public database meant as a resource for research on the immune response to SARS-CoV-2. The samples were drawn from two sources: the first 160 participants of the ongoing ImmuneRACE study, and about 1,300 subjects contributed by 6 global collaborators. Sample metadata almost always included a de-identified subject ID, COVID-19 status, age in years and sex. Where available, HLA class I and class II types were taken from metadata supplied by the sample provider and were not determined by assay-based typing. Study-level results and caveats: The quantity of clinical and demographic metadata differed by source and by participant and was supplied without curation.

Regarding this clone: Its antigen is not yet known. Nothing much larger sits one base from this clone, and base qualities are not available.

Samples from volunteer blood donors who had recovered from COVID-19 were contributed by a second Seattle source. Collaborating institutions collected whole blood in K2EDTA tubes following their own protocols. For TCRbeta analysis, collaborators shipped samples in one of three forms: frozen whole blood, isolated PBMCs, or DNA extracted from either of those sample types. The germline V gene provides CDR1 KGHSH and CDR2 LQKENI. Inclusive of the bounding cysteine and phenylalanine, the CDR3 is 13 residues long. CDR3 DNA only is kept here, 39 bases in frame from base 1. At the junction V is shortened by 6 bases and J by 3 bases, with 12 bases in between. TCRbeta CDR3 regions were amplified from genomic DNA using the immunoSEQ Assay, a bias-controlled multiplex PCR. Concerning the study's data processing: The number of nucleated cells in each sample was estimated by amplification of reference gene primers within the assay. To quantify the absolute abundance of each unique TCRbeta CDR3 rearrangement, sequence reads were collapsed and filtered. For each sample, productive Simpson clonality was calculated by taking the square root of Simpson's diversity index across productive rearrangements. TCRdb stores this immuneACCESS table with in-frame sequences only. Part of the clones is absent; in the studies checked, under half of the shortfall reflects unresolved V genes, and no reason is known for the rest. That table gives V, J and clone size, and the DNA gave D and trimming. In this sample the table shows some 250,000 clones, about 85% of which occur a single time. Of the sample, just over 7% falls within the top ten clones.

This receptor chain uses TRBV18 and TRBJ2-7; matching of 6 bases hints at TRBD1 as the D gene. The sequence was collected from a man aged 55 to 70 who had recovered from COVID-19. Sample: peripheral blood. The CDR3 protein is CASSGTINYEQYF. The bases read TGTGCCAGCTCCGGGACAATCAACTACGAGCAGTACTTC.